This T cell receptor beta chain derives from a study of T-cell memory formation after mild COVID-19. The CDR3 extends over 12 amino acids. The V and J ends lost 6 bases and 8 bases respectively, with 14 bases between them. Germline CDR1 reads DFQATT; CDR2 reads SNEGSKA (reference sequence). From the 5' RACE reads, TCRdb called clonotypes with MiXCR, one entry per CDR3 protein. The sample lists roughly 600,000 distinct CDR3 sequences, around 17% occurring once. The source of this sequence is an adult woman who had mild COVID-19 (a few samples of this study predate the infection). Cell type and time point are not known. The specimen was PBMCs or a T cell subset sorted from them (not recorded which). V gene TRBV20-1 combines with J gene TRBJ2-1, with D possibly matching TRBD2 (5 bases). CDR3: CSALDSTDEQFF. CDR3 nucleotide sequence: TGCAGTGCGCTGGACTCGACGGATGAGCAGTTCTTC.